This TCR beta chain was found in a study of blood T cells in healthy people across ages. The authors ran a second PCR of about 7 to 11 cycles using a sample-barcoded 5' primer and a J-beta primer mix. Via MiXCR, TCRdb re-called the 5' RACE reads, giving one row per CDR3 protein. The repertoire holds roughly 800,000 distinct CDR3 sequences, with roughly 64% as singletons. The CDR3 extends over 14 amino acids. Trimming removed 1 base from V and 1 base from J, with 7 bases in between. Germline V gene data show CDR1 as LGHNA and CDR2 as YNFKEQ. The sample taken for sequencing was blood. The V gene is TRBV4-2, the J gene TRBJ2-5; D is unclear. The TCR was taken from a man in his thirties or forties in good health. CDR3 sequence (DNA): TGTGCCAGCAGCCAAGGGGCTGGCCAAGAGACCCAGTACTTC. Translated: CASSQGAGQETQYF.